The sequence of this T cell receptor beta chain was determined in a study of T cell repertoires in cytomegalovirus infection. Study details: Public TCR beta signatures marked donors with CMV infection and the matching HLA.

General observations from the study: Summed public TCR beta family frequency identified CMV carriers bearing the relevant HLA. The ex vivo response was dominated by HLA-C-restricted CMV-specific TCR beta clonotypes.

Note on this clonotype: The antigen remains unidentified.

A single record per CDR3 protein comes from TCRdb applying MiXCR to the reads. The repertoire includes 150,000 to 200,000 distinct CDR3 sequences, approximately 9.6% of them detected once, and about 4.2% sits in the top ten. The CDR3 spans 14 residues. Trimming cost V 3 bases and J 6 bases, with 12 bases left between them. The clonotype was recovered from a human donor in good health (CMV status not recorded). Some clones in this sample may be carry-over from other donors' samples. The sample taken for sequencing was PBMCs. J is TRBJ2-1 and V is TRBV12-3 or TRBV12-4; D call uncertain. The CDR3 bases are TGTGCCAGCAGTTTGCAACGGGTGCTCAATGAGCAGTTCTTC. It encodes CASSLQRVLNEQFF.